The 27 T cell receptor beta chains given below trace back to one sample, sequenced in a study of breast tumors, draining lymph nodes, adjacent tissues. Samples came from axillary lymph nodes draining the breast cancer. MiXCR, run by TCRdb on the multiplex PCR reads, gives a single entry per CDR3 protein. The repertoire consists of about 230,000 distinct CDR3 sequences, with 32% occurring once and the leading ten covering more than 1.3%. Sequencing was performed on axillary lymph node tissue. These receptors came from a female donor with breast cancer. Some clones in this sample may be carry-over from other donors' samples.

The sample holds a few counts of this clonotype. A single base separates this from a much larger clone, so it may be a read error. V gene TRBV20-1 combines with J gene TRBJ1-5; D gene ambiguous. CDR3 length: 14 amino acids. Germline V gene data show CDR1 as DFQATT and CDR2 as SNEGSKA (reference sequence). CDR3 region: CSARGWSINPPQHF. In DNA, the CDR3 is TGCAGTGCTAGAGGATGGTCAATAAATCCGCCCCAGCATTTT.

There are many counts of this clonotype. The CDR3 protein is CASSLPAPDTQYF. CDR3 DNA: TGTGCCAGCAGCTTACCAGCGCCCGATACGCAGTATTTT. The chain has TRBV7-9 and TRBJ2-3, with D uncertain. CDR1 and CDR2 (germline): SEHNR, FQNEAQ (reference sequence). Trimming took 2 bases from V and 6 from J, leaving 9 bases between them. This CDR3 comprises 13 residues.

This clonotype was observed once. This chain joins TRBV10-3 and TRBJ1-6; D remains ambiguous. The CDR3 runs to 20 residues. Trimming took off 8 bases at V and 3 bases at J, with 29 bases between the two ends. Germline V lookup: CDR1 ENHRY, CDR2 SYGVKD. This CDR3 is CAIGDKRTENYPLYNSPLHF. CDR3 sequence (DNA): TGTGCCATCGGGGATAAGAGGACGGAGAATTACCCACTCTATAATTCACCCCTCCACTTT.

This clonotype was counted a few times. A read error is possible here, since a much larger clone lies one base away. V gene TRBV5-6 combines with J gene TRBJ2-5; unclear D gene. Germline V CDR1 and CDR2: SGHDT, YYEEEE. V lost 0 bases and J 4 bases, leaving 7 bases between the germline ends. The CDR3 sequence is 13 residues long. The chain's CDR3 is CASSLDFPETQYF. Written as DNA, the CDR3 is TGTGCCAGCAGCTTGGATTTCCCAGAGACCCAGTACTTC.

This rearrangement joins TRBV11-2 to TRBJ2-5; possible D gene TRBD2, 6 bases. This CDR3 is built from 16 residues. Germline V gene data show CDR1 as SGHAT and CDR2 as FQNNGV. Trimming took 5 bases from V and 2 from J, leaving 18 bases between them. The CDR3 region is CASSPRVGAGQETQYF. CDR3 nucleotide sequence: TGTGCCAGCAGCCCCCGAGTCGGGGCGGGACAAGAGACCCAGTACTTC.

This clonotype was recorded many times. The rearrangement joins TRBV28 to TRBJ1-2; 7 bases are a match to TRBD1. Trimming at V came to 5 bases and at J to 2 bases, leaving 11 bases not matched to a gene. The germline CDR1 and CDR2 sequences are MDHEN and SYDVKM. This CDR3 contains 16 residues. CDR3 DNA sequence: TGTGCCAGCAGTGGGCCGAGACAGGGTCTGAACTATGGCTACACCTTC. Its protein is CASSGPRQGLNYGYTF.

This clonotype was observed at least ten times. The gene calls are TRBV6-2 or TRBV6-3 and TRBJ2-7; 7 bases are shared with TRBD2. Losses at the gene ends were 7 bases for V and 2 bases for J; bases not matched to a gene: 8. CDR3 length: 14 amino acids. Germline V gives CDR1 MNHEY, CDR2 SVGEGT. In DNA, the CDR3 is TGTGCCAGCATTCGAGCGGGGACTACCTACGAGCAGTACTTC. This sequence encodes CASIRAGTTYEQYF.

This clonotype was recorded many times. J is TRBJ1-2 and V is TRBV28; 7 positions match TRBD1. With 8 bases clipped from V and 3 bases from J, the junction kept 6 bases outside the gene matches. Germline V gives CDR1 MDHEN, CDR2 SYDVKM. The length of the CDR3 is 13 residues. The CDR3 DNA sequence: TGTGCCAGCCGTAGACAGGGCGACTATGGCTACACCTTC. This translates into CASRRQGDYGYTF.

The rearrangement joins TRBV6-5 to TRBJ2-2, with D tentatively TRBD1 (5 bases). V dropped 8 bases and J dropped 4 bases, with 14 bases sitting between them. CDR1 MNHEY and CDR2 SVGAGI come from the germline V gene. This CDR3 is 14 amino acids long. The CDR3 loop reads CASGPGSSTGELFF. The CDR3 DNA reads as TGTGCCAGCGGGCCAGGGTCTAGCACCGGGGAGCTGTTTTTT.

This clonotype was counted ten times or more. V and J are TRBV7-8 and TRBJ2-5, with 15 bases identical to TRBD2. V was clipped by 2 bases and J by 4 bases; unmatched bases: 2. This CDR3 is built from 16 residues. Germline lookup yields CDR1 SGHVS and CDR2 FQNEAQ. CDR3 sequence reads: CASSLLGLAGGETQYF. CDR3 DNA sequence: TGTGCCAGCAGCTTATTGGGACTAGCGGGAGGAGAGACCCAGTACTTC.

This chain uses TRBV28 with TRBJ1-3; a weak D match, TRBD1 (6 bases). The CDR3 extends over 15 amino acids. The V end lost 2 bases, the J end lost 0 bases, and 8 bases lay between the germline ends. Germline V gene lookup returns CDR1 MDHEN and CDR2 SYDVKM. CDR3 sequence: CASSLGQSSGNTIYF. The CDR3 DNA is TGTGCCAGCAGTTTAGGACAGTCCTCTGGAAACACCATATATTTT.

V is TRBV5-1 and J is TRBJ1-1, with D possibly matching TRBD1 (5 bases). CDR1 is SGHRS, CDR2 YFSETQ, per germline. This CDR3 is built from 13 residues. The ends were cut back, 3 bases at V and 4 bases at J, with 10 bases in the middle. For the CDR3, the DNA is TGCGCCAGCAGCTCGCAGGGTCCCACTGAAGCTTTCTTT. Residues: CASSSQGPTEAFF.

This clonotype was counted at least ten times. V usage is TRBV5-1 and J usage is TRBJ2-3; D may be TRBD1 or TRBD2 (5 bases each). Germline CDR1 is SGHRS and CDR2 is YFSETQ. Deletions cut 3 bases from V and 3 bases from J, with 8 bases between. The CDR3 loop spans 13 amino acids. The CDR3: CASSWGRTDTQYF. CDR3 bases: TGCGCCAGCAGCTGGGGGAGAACAGATACGCAGTATTTT.

This clonotype appeared many times. The V and J genes are TRBV6-5 and TRBJ2-5, with 10 bases identical to TRBD1. The germline CDR1 and CDR2 sequences are MNHEY and SVGAGI. V trimming: 0 bases; J trimming: 0 bases; junction bases outside the gene matches: 4. This CDR3 comprises 17 residues. The CDR3 here is CASSYSRTGGHQETQYF. The DNA of the CDR3 is TGTGCCAGCAGTTACTCGAGGACAGGGGGGCACCAAGAGACCCAGTACTTC.

This clonotype was observed many times. The chain has TRBV18 and TRBJ2-7; 7 nucleotides line up with TRBD1. CDR1 and CDR2 from the germline V gene are KGHSH and LQKENI. CDR3 size: 14 residues. The trim removed 2 bases at V and 2 bases at J, leaving 3 bases unmatched. Written as DNA, the CDR3 is TGTGCCAGCTCACCAACGAGGGGGCCCTACGAGCAGTACTTC. Its translation: CASSPTRGPYEQYF.

Ten or more counts support this clonotype. The rearrangement uses TRBV10-3 and TRBJ1-6, with D unresolved. CDR3 length: 13 residues. Germline V CDR1 and CDR2: ENHRY, SYGVKD. Trimming stripped 7 bases from V and 4 bases from J, with 8 bases between. As DNA, the CDR3 is TGTGCCATCACCCAGACTTATAATTCACCCCTCCACTTT. This encodes CAITQTYNSPLHF.

This clonotype was seen repeatedly, ten times or more. This rearrangement joins TRBV6-5 to TRBJ1-2; tentative D call: TRBD1 (6 bases). There are 13 residues in the CDR3. V gave up 7 bases and J gave up 8 bases, with 17 bases separating them. The germline gives CDR1 MNHEY, CDR2 SVGAGI. The CDR3: CASTKGQSGGYTF. In nucleotides, the CDR3 is TGTGCCAGCACTAAGGGACAATCGGGAGGCTACACCTTC.

This clonotype was seen repeatedly, ten times or more. V gene TRBV4-1 combines with J gene TRBJ1-5; D is unresolved. The V end lost 3 bases, the J end lost 3 bases, and 15 bases lay between the germline ends. This CDR3 spans 16 amino acids. Germline V CDR1 and CDR2: MGHRA, YSYEKL. As DNA, the CDR3 is TGCGCCAGCAGCCAGTTGATTAGCCCTCTCAATCAGCCCCAGCATTTT. This translates into CASSQLISPLNQPQHF.

This clonotype showed up just once. The chain is built from TRBV20-1 and TRBJ1-6; TRBD1 is a possible D gene (6 bases). The CDR3 extends over 16 amino acids. V lost 6 bases to trimming and J lost 1 base, with 16 bases between them. Germline CDR1 is DFQATT and CDR2 is SNEGSKA (reference sequence). In nucleotides, the CDR3 is TGCAGTGCACCTGACAGGTTGGGGTCCTATAATTCACCCCTCCACTTT. Its protein product is CSAPDRLGSYNSPLHF.

This clonotype was counted at least ten times. The chain employs TRBV6-1 and TRBJ2-1; possibly TRBD1 for D (5 bases). CDR1 is MNHNS, CDR2 SASEGT, per germline. Between the trimmed V and J ends, which lost 5 bases and 5 bases, there was a span of 19 bases. This CDR3 has 16 amino acids. The CDR3 reads CASSLRVRASHNEQFF. As DNA, the CDR3 is TGTGCCAGCAGTCTCAGGGTCAGGGCTTCCCACAATGAGCAGTTCTTC.

This rearrangement joins TRBV6-2 or TRBV6-3 to TRBJ1-1; 12 nucleotides align to TRBD1. Germline V gene sequence: CDR1 MNHEY, CDR2 SVGEGT. With 2 bases clipped from V and 5 bases from J, the junction kept 12 bases outside the gene matches. This CDR3 has 18 amino acids. CDR3 sequence (DNA): TGTGCCAGCAGTTACGTCACGGGACAGGGGGCATATACTACTGAAGCTTTCTTT. This encodes CASSYVTGQGAYTTEAFF.

Points on this clonotype: Germline and junction disagree at one end, which may indicate a read error. V and J are TRBV6-4 and TRBJ2-1; TRBD2 agrees at 9 bases. Looked up from germline, CDR1 is MRHNA and CDR2 is SNTAGT. The CDR3 spans 18 residues. In DNA, the CDR3 is TGTGCCAGCAGCCAAGAAGGTAGCGGGGGTTTGGGGAGGAATGGGCAGTTCTTC. This encodes CASSQEGSGGLGRNGQFF.

About this clonotype: One junction end does not reproduce the germline sequence, and a read error may be involved. V is TRBV19 and J is TRBJ2-4, with 11 positions matching TRBD1. Germline V CDR1 and CDR2: LNHDA, SQIVND (reference sequence). The CDR3 contains 11 residues. The CDR3: CASSPGQGEVF. CDR3 nucleotide sequence: TGTGCCAGTAGCCCGGGACAGGGGGAAGTTTTC.

This clonotype showed up many times. V and J are TRBV5-6 and TRBJ2-1; 11 bases line up with TRBD2. The CDR3 extends over 19 amino acids. Germline V gene lookup returns CDR1 SGHDT and CDR2 YYEEEE. With 0 bases clipped from V and 1 base from J, the junction kept 9 bases outside the gene matches. CDR3 nucleotide sequence: TGTGCCAGCAGCTTGGTAGCGGGAGGGCCCTCAGGATCCTACAATGAGCAGTTCTTC. Encoded protein: CASSLVAGGPSGSYNEQFF.

This clonotype was seen at least ten times. Compared with germline, one end of the junction differs, possibly owing to a read error. The chain couples TRBV6-5 to TRBJ2-3; the D is unclear. The CDR3 loop spans 13 amino acids. Germline V gene sequence: CDR1 MNHEY, CDR2 SVGAGI. CDR3 loop: CASSHSRRDTQYF. The CDR3 DNA sequence: TGTGCCAGCAGTCACTCGAGGCGAGATACGCAGTATTTT.

This clonotype appeared many times. The rearrangement uses TRBV5-1 and TRBJ2-7; 10 nucleotides agree with TRBD1. Unmatched junction bases numbered 4, after V lost 4 bases and J lost 3 bases. CDR1 and CDR2 from the germline V gene are SGHRS and YFSETQ. CDR3 length: 14 amino acids. CDR3 in amino acids: CASSGRTGGYEQYF. CDR3 nucleotides: TGCGCCAGCAGCGGACGGACAGGGGGCTACGAGCAGTACTTC. Combining the CDR3 with reference TRBV5-1 and TRBJ2-7 gives the whole variable domain KAGVTQTPRYLIKTRGQQVTLSCSPISGHRSVSWYQQTPGQGLQFLFEYFSETQRNKGNFPGRFSGRQFSNSRSEMNVSTLELGDSALYLCASSGRTGGYEQYFGPGTRLTVT.

This clonotype has a count of ten or more. The genes are TRBV20-1 and TRBJ2-2, with 15 bases aligning to TRBD2. This CDR3 spans 16 amino acids. CDR1 DFQATT and CDR2 SNEGSKA come from the germline V gene (reference sequence). Trimming removed 2 bases from V and 8 bases from J; junction bases left unmatched: 6. CDR3 nucleotide sequence: TGCAGTGCTAGACCCGGACTAGCGGGAGGGCTTGGGGAGCTGTTTTTT. Residues: CSARPGLAGGLGELFF.